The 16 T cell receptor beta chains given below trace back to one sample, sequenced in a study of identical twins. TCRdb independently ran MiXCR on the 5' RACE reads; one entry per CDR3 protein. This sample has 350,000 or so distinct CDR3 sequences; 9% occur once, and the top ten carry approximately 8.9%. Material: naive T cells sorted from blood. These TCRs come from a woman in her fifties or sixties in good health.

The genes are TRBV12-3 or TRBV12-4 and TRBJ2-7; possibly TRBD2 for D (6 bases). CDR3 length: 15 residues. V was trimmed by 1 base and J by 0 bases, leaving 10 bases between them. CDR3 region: CASSLGAGPSYEQYF. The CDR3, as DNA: TGTGCCAGCAGTTTAGGAGCGGGCCCCTCCTACGAGCAGTACTTC.

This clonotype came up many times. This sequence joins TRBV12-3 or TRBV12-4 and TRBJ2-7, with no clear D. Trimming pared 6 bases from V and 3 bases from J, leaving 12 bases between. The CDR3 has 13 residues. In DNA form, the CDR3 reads TGTGCCAGCAGGTCCAAGCACGGCTACGAGCAGTACTTC. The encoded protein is CASRSKHGYEQYF.

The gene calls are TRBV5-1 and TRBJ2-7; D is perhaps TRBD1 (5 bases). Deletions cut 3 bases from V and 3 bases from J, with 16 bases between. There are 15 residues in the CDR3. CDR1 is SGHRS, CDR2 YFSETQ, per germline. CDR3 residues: CASSSSRQYHYEQYF. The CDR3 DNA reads TGCGCCAGCAGCTCCTCACGACAGTACCACTACGAGCAGTACTTC.

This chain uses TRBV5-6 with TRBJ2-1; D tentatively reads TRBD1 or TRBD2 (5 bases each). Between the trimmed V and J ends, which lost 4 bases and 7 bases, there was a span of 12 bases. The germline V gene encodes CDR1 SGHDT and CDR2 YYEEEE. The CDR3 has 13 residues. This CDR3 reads CASSPWDENEQFF. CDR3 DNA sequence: TGTGCCAGCAGCCCCTGGGACGAGAATGAGCAGTTCTTC.

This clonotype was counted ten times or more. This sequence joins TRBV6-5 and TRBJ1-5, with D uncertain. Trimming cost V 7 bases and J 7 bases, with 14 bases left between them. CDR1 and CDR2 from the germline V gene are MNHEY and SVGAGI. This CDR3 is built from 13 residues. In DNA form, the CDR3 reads TGTGCCAGCAAGGCTCCGGGAGAACAGCCCCAGCATTTT. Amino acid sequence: CASKAPGEQPQHF.

CDR3 bases: TGCAGTGCTAGTAGCGCCAGGGTGGGGGCAGATACGCAGTATTTT. Protein product: CSASSARVGADTQYF. The rearrangement links TRBV20-1 to TRBJ2-3, with D perhaps being TRBD1 or TRBD2 (5 bases each). Trimming pared 3 bases from V and 4 bases from J, leaving 17 bases between. The length of the CDR3 is 15 residues. Germline-derived CDR1 and CDR2 are DFQATT and SNEGSKA (reference sequence).

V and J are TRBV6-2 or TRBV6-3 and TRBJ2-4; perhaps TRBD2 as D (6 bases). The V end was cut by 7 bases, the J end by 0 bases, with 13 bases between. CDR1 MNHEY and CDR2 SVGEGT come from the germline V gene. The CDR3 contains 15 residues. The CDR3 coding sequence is TGTGCCAGCATCCCAGCGGGCCGAGCCAAAAACATTCAGTACTTC. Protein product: CASIPAGRAKNIQYF.

The CDR3 spells CSAEQARNEQFF. The CDR3 region has the DNA TGCAGTGCCGAGCAGGCCCGTAATGAGCAGTTCTTC. The V call is TRBV20-1, the J call TRBJ2-1; unclear D gene. This CDR3 is built from 12 residues. The germline V and J ends were trimmed by 6 bases and 7 bases, with 13 bases remaining between them. The germline V gene encodes CDR1 DFQATT and CDR2 SNEGSKA (reference sequence).

The chain's CDR3 is CASRTGTEAFF. As DNA, the CDR3 is TGTGCCAGCAGAACTGGAACTGAAGCTTTCTTT. V gene TRBV3-1 combines with J gene TRBJ1-1; D unresolved. This CDR3 has 11 amino acids. CDR1 is LGHDT and CDR2 is YNNKEL in the germline V gene (reference sequence). V lost 6 bases and J 5 bases, leaving 7 bases between the germline ends.

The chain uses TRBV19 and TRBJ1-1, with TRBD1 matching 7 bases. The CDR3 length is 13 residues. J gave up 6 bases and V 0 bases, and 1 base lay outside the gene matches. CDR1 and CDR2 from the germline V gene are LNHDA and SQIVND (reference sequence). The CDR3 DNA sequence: TGTGCCAGTAGTATAGATAGGGGGCCTGAAGCTTTCTTT. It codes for CASSIDRGPEAFF.

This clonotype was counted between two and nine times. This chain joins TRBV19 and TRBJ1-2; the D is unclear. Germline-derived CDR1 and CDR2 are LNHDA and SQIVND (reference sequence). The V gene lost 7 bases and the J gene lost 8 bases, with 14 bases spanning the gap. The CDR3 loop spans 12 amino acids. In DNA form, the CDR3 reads TGTGCCAGTAATACGGCCCCGGACGGCTACACCTTC. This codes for CASNTAPDGYTF.

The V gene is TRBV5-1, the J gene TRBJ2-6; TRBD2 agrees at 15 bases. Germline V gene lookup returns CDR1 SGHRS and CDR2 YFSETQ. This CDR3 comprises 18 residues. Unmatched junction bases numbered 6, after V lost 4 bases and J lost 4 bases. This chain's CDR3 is CASSRGLAGGLGANVLTF. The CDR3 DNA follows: TGCGCCAGCAGCCGGGGACTAGCGGGAGGATTGGGGGCCAACGTCCTGACTTTC.

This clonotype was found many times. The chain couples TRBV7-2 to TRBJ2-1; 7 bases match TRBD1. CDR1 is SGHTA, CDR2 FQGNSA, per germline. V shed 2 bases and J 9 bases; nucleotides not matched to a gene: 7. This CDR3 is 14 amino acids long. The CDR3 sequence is CASSLRQGLGEQFF. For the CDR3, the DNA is TGTGCCAGCAGCTTAAGACAGGGATTGGGTGAGCAGTTCTTC.

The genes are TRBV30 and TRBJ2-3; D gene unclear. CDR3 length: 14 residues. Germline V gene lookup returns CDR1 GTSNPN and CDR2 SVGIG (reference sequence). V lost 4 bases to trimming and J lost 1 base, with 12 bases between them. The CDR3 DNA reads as TGTGCCTGGAATGAGGTTGGGGGCACAGATACGCAGTATTTT. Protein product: CAWNEVGGTDTQYF.

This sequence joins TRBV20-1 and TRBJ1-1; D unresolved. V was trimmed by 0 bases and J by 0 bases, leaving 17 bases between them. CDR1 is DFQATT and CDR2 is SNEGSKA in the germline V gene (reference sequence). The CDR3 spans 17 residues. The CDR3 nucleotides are TGCAGTGCTAGAGATACCTTGGGTAGGAGAATGAACACTGAAGCTTTCTTT. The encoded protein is CSARDTLGRRMNTEAFF.

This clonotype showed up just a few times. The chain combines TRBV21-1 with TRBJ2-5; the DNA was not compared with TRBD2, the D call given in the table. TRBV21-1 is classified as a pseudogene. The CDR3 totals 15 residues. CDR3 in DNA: TGTGCCAGCAGCAAAGGAGGGCTAGCCGGGGAGACCCAGTACTTC. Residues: CASSKGGLAGETQYF.